This TCR beta chain was profiled in a study of OX40 agonist ivuxolimab in advanced cancers. Study-wide background: The patients got ivuxolimab, which is an agonistic anti-OX40 (CD134) antibody. From 23 to 79 years was the age range, with a mean of roughly 59 years, and over 70% were male.

Produced via immunoSEQ multiplex PCR; TCRdb's table is partial and in-frame only. The top ten clones hold under 0.7% of a sample with about 37,000 clones, around nine tenths of them seen once. Blood samples were obtained at baseline, cycle 4 day 1, and cycle 7 day 1. V lost 0 bases and J 9 bases, leaving 18 bases between the germline ends. The CDR3 is made up of 16 amino acids. Germline CDR1 MDHEN, CDR2 SYDVKM. The TCR sequence derives from an adult with an advanced solid tumor such as melanoma, head and neck, liver or kidney cancer. The chain carries TRBV28 and TRBJ1-5; D is perhaps TRBD1 (5 bases). Sequencing used CD4+ or CD8+ T cells sorted from blood, obtained in a trial of the OX40 agonist ivuxolimab. CDR3 nucleotides: TGTGCCAGCAGTTTATGGGGGACCGCACCCAGGGTGCCCCAGCATTTT. Its translation: CASSLWGTAPRVPQHF.